Below are 31 T cell receptor beta chains sequenced from a single sample in a study of blood T cell repertoires in COVID-19. Profiling relied on immunoSEQ multiplex PCR, and the TCRdb table lists in-frame clones only, not all of them. The sample carries about 200,000 clones, 80% recorded once. The sequenced material came from peripheral blood. The receptors stem from a human donor in a cohort sampled during active COVID-19.

The rearrangement uses TRBV6-5 and TRBJ2-7; 11 bases are a match to TRBD2. Germline CDR1 and CDR2: MNHEY and SVGAGI. V was clipped by 4 bases and J by 6 bases; unmatched bases: 8. The CDR3 spans 15 residues. The CDR3 nucleotides read TGTGCCAGCAGTTGGTCGACTAGCGGGGAGTCCGAGCAGTACTTC. It encodes CASSWSTSGESEQYF.

The chain joins TRBV27 to TRBJ2-7; D is perhaps TRBD1 (6 bases). The CDR3 runs to 14 residues. V was cut by 4 bases and J by 2 bases, with 12 bases left in between. Germline V gene sequence: CDR1 MNHEY, CDR2 SMNVEV (reference sequence). CDR3 loop: CASSYGQPPYEQYF. The CDR3 DNA sequence: TGTGCCAGCAGTTACGGACAGCCTCCCTACGAGCAGTACTTC.

The rearrangement uses TRBV18 and TRBJ1-1; tentative D call: TRBD1 (5 bases). CDR1 KGHSH and CDR2 LQKENI come from the germline V gene. The CDR3 covers 13 residues. V lost 4 bases to trimming and J lost 3 bases, with 9 bases between them. This CDR3 reads CASSHGGYTEAFF. The CDR3 coding sequence is TGTGCCAGCTCACATGGGGGGTACACTGAAGCTTTCTTT.

The V and J genes are TRBV7-9 and TRBJ2-5, with D uncertain. Germline lookup yields CDR1 SEHNR and CDR2 FQNEAQ (reference sequence). Between the trimmed V and J ends, which lost 6 bases and 9 bases, there was a span of 17 bases. CDR3 length: 13 amino acids. CDR3 nucleotide sequence: TGTGCCAGCAGTAGCTCGAGGTCTTCCCCCCAGTACTTC. This sequence encodes CASSSSRSSPQYF.

This clone appeared a few times. V and J are TRBV7-2 and TRBJ2-2; D might be TRBD2 (6 bases). CDR3 length: 16 residues. V was trimmed by 2 bases and J by 0 bases, leaving 10 bases between them. Germline CDR1 reads SGHTA; CDR2 reads FQGNSA. CDR3 coding DNA: TGTGCCAGCAGCTTAAATGCGGGGTCGAACACCGGGGAGCTGTTTTTT. It codes for CASSLNAGSNTGELFF.

This clone is a singleton in its sample. V is TRBV12-3 or TRBV12-4 and J is TRBJ2-7; tentative D call: TRBD2 (6 bases). Trimming pared 3 bases from V and 5 bases from J, leaving 11 bases between. This CDR3 spans 13 amino acids. DNA for the CDR3: TGTGCCAGCAGTTTTAGCGGAACGGACGAGCAGTACTTC. Translating gives CASSFSGTDEQYF.

The gene calls are TRBV7-2 and TRBJ1-1; D unclear. CDR1 and CDR2 (germline): SGHTA, FQGNSA. The CDR3 has 15 residues. Trimming shortened V by 1 base and J by 0 bases, and 9 bases separated the two germline ends. The CDR3 reads CASSLGHSLNTEAFF. As DNA, the CDR3 is TGTGCCAGCAGCTTAGGTCACTCCTTGAACACTGAAGCTTTCTTT. The full variable domain, completed using reference TRBV7-2 and TRBJ1-1, is GAGVSQSPSNKVTEKGKDVELRCDPISGHTALYWYRQSLGQGLEFLIYFQGNSAPDKSGLPSDRFSAERTGGSVSTLTIQRTQQEDSAVYLCASSLGHSLNTEAFFGQGTRLTVV.

This clone was counted a single time. Here the CDR3 DNA reads TGTGCCAGCAGTTTACCCATGGACAACTCCTACGAGCAGTACTTC. This gives the protein CASSLPMDNSYEQYF. V gene TRBV28 combines with J gene TRBJ2-7; possible D gene TRBD1, 5 bases. V dropped 2 bases and J dropped 0 bases, with 11 bases sitting between them. The CDR3 extends over 15 amino acids. Germline CDR1 is MDHEN and CDR2 is SYDVKM.

A remark on this clone: Other DNA sequences from this sample encode an identical CDR3 as well. The V gene is TRBV28, the J gene TRBJ1-5, with 7 nucleotides matching TRBD1. Germline loops: CDR1 MDHEN, CDR2 SYDVKM. The CDR3 spans 15 residues. Trimming cost V 5 bases and J 1 base; bases outside gene matches: 5. The DNA of the CDR3 is TGTGCCAGCAGTCCAAGGGGGCTGAGCAATCAGCCCCAGCATTTT. Protein product: CASSPRGLSNQPQHF.

The rearrangement joins TRBV12-3 or TRBV12-4 to TRBJ2-1; D is undetermined. V dropped 6 bases and J dropped 2 bases, with 8 bases sitting between them. This CDR3 spans 13 amino acids. The CDR3 sequence is CASSLEAYNEQFF. In DNA, the CDR3 is TGTGCCAGCAGCCTAGAAGCCTACAATGAGCAGTTCTTC.

This clone was observed a handful of times. V gene TRBV7-3 combines with J gene TRBJ2-5, with 8 bases that match TRBD2. Germline V lookup: CDR1 SGHTA, CDR2 FQGTGA. The CDR3 sequence is 15 residues long. The trim removed 2 bases at V and 4 bases at J, leaving 6 bases unmatched. The CDR3 DNA sequence: TGTGCCAGCAGCTTAGCGGGGGGAATGCGAGAGACCCAGTACTTC. Encoded protein: CASSLAGGMRETQYF. Looking up the rest from reference TRBV7-3 and TRBJ2-5 gives the full variable domain: GAGVSQTPSNKVTEKGKYVELRCDPISGHTALYWYRQSLGQGPEFLIYFQGTGAADDSGLPNDRFFAVRPEGSVSTLKIQRTERGDSAVYLCASSLAGGMRETQYFGPGTRLLVL.

The chain links TRBV19 to TRBJ2-1; tentatively, D is TRBD2 (6 bases). V was cut by 6 bases and J by 7 bases, with 19 bases left in between. The CDR3 spans 15 residues. Per the germline V gene, CDR1 is LNHDA and CDR2 is SQIVND (reference sequence). The CDR3 region is CASSPRLVVGNEQFF. DNA of the CDR3: TGTGCCAGTAGCCCGCGACTAGTGGTGGGTAATGAGCAGTTCTTC.

CDR3 region: CASGGIGTEAFF. CDR3 DNA sequence: TGTGCCAGCGGGGGCATAGGGACTGAAGCTTTCTTT. The rearrangement uses TRBV10-3 and TRBJ1-1, with D maybe TRBD1 (6 bases). This CDR3 is built from 12 residues. Germline V gives CDR1 ENHRY, CDR2 SYGVKD. The V and J ends lost 10 bases and 5 bases respectively, with 14 bases between them.

J is TRBJ1-5 and V is TRBV19; 9 bases fit TRBD1. The CDR3 length is 15 residues. Germline CDR1 reads LNHDA; CDR2 reads SQIVND (reference sequence). V lost 0 bases, J lost 7 bases, and 4 bases stayed unmatched. This CDR3 reads CASSIEGQGRQPQHF. The CDR3 DNA follows: TGTGCCAGTAGTATAGAGGGACAGGGTCGACAGCCCCAGCATTTT.

The chain's CDR3 is CASSHGSGSSNEQFF. As DNA, the CDR3 is TGTGCCAGCAGCCATGGTAGCGGGAGTAGTAATGAGCAGTTCTTC. The chain links TRBV3-1 (or the pseudogene TRBV3-2) to TRBJ2-1; 9 bases agree with TRBD2. V lost 3 bases, J lost 7 bases, and 7 bases stayed unmatched. The CDR3 has 15 residues. Germline CDR1 and CDR2: LGHDT and YNNKEL (reference sequence).

In DNA form, the CDR3 reads TGTGCCTGCCGCTTGCGGGGAAACACCGGGGAGCTGTTTTTT. Amino acids: CACRLRGNTGELFF. The chain carries TRBV30 and TRBJ2-2; possible D gene TRBD2, 6 bases. Deletions cut 6 bases from V and 2 bases from J, with 13 bases between. CDR1 and CDR2 (germline): GTSNPN, SVGIG (reference sequence). The CDR3 spans 14 residues.

The chain recombines TRBV24-1 with TRBJ1-5; 12 positions match TRBD1. Germline CDR1 and CDR2: KGHDR and SFDVKD. CDR3 length: 22 amino acids. Trimming cost V 5 bases and J 5 bases; bases outside gene matches: 24. CDR3 sequence: CATSGPWCTTGQGAIGYQPQHF. The CDR3 DNA follows: TGTGCCACCAGTGGTCCGTGGTGCACGACGGGACAGGGGGCGATTGGGTATCAGCCCCAGCATTTT.

CDR3 in amino acids: CASRRAGDTYEQYF. The CDR3 nucleotides read TGTGCCAGCAGGAGGGCAGGGGACACCTACGAGCAGTACTTC. This chain links TRBV2 with TRBJ2-7; weak D call: TRBD1 (6 bases). Germline CDR1 SNHLY, CDR2 FYNNEI. V lost 6 bases to trimming and J lost 2 bases, with 14 bases between them. CDR3 length: 14 residues.

The V gene is TRBV4-2, the J gene TRBJ1-5; D not resolved. V dropped 0 bases and J dropped 2 bases, with 11 bases sitting between them. Germline V lookup: CDR1 LGHNA, CDR2 YNFKEQ. The length of the CDR3 is 16 residues. The CDR3 DNA reads TGTGCCAGCAGCCAAGATTGGGGAGGTCGCAATCAGCCCCAGCATTTT. It translates to CASSQDWGGRNQPQHF.

The chain combines TRBV27 with TRBJ2-1; maybe TRBD1 (5 bases). The length of the CDR3 is 15 residues. Germline V gene lookup returns CDR1 MNHEY and CDR2 SMNVEV (reference sequence). V dropped 7 bases and J dropped 0 bases, with 13 bases sitting between them. The CDR3 DNA reads as TGTGCCAGCACCCGCAGGGAAAGCTCCTACAATGAGCAGTTCTTC. Translating gives CASTRRESSYNEQFF.

This clone was observed a single time. The chain has TRBV28 and TRBJ2-6; D remains ambiguous. Germline CDR1 is MDHEN and CDR2 is SYDVKM. This CDR3 is built from 16 residues. V lost 6 bases and J 0 bases, leaving 12 bases between the germline ends. The CDR3 DNA follows: TGTGCCAGCAGCTCCCTTCAGATCTCTGGGGCCAACGTCCTGACTTTC. Amino acid sequence: CASSSLQISGANVLTF.

The CDR3 DNA follows: TGTGCCAGCAGTTCGGGACTAGGTGGGGAGACCCAGTACTTC. Its translation: CASSSGLGGETQYF. The V and J genes are TRBV27 and TRBJ2-5, with 8 bases lining up with TRBD2. The CDR3 loop spans 14 amino acids. Germline lookup yields CDR1 MNHEY and CDR2 SMNVEV (reference sequence). V shed 4 bases, J shed 5 bases, and the junction held 6 bases outside the gene matches.

This clone was seen once. Other DNA variants within this sample encode the same CDR3. This rearrangement joins TRBV5-1 to TRBJ1-1, with a possible D match to TRBD1 (5 bases). Trimming took off 0 bases at V and 1 base at J, with 7 bases between the two ends. Germline V lookup: CDR1 SGHRS, CDR2 YFSETQ. This CDR3 comprises 14 residues. The CDR3 reads CASSLVRENTEAFF. CDR3 sequence (DNA): TGCGCCAGCAGCTTGGTCAGGGAGAACACTGAAGCTTTCTTT.

The chain carries TRBV27 and TRBJ1-1, with 10 bases aligning to TRBD1. Germline CDR1 is MNHEY and CDR2 is SMNVEV (reference sequence). V was clipped by 2 bases and J by 6 bases; unmatched bases: 6. The CDR3 runs to 15 residues. The CDR3 is CASSLAPGTGAEAFF. The CDR3 region has the DNA TGTGCCAGCAGTTTAGCGCCCGGGACAGGGGCTGAAGCTTTCTTT.

This chain uses TRBV4-1 with TRBJ2-1, with D hard to call. Trimming cost V 1 base and J 6 bases, with 16 bases left between them. CDR3 length equals 16 residues. Germline CDR1 MGHRA, CDR2 YSYEKL. CDR3 protein: CASSQVSSSISNEQFF. CDR3 in DNA: TGCGCCAGCAGCCAAGTGTCTAGTTCAATCAGCAATGAGCAGTTCTTC.

This chain joins TRBV7-8 and TRBJ1-1; D is undetermined. V was clipped by 0 bases and J by 3 bases, with 5 bases between them. Germline loops: CDR1 SGHVS, CDR2 FQNEAQ. There are 13 residues in the CDR3. DNA for the CDR3: TGTGCCAGCAGCTTAGCGACATACACTGAAGCTTTCTTT. Its protein is CASSLATYTEAFF.

This clone was seen a few times. The J gene is TRBJ1-5, the V gene TRBV27; D is unclear. There are 14 residues in the CDR3. The V end was cut by 4 bases, the J end by 0 bases, with 7 bases between. Germline V gene sequence: CDR1 MNHEY, CDR2 SMNVEV (reference sequence). The chain's CDR3 is CASSYRHSNQPQHF. The CDR3 nucleotides read TGTGCCAGCAGTTACCGACATAGCAATCAGCCCCAGCATTTT.

The chain employs TRBV19 and TRBJ2-3; D uncertain. This CDR3 is 14 amino acids long. The germline V gene has CDR1 LNHDA and CDR2 SQIVND (reference sequence). V was trimmed by 2 bases and J by 5 bases, leaving 11 bases between them. The CDR3 coding sequence is TGTGCCAGTAGTATATTGTCGGGTGGAGATACGCAGTATTTT. Amino acids: CASSILSGGDTQYF.

A note on this clone: At one end the junction does not follow the germline gene, possibly because of a read error. The chain employs TRBV24-1 and TRBJ2-3; 7 bases map to TRBD1. CDR3 length: 14 residues. Germline V CDR1 and CDR2: KGHDR, SFDVKD. CDR3 sequence (DNA): TGTGCCACCAGTAATCGACAGGGCACCGATACGCAGTATTTT. Its protein product is CATSNRQGTDTQYF.

Here the CDR3 reads CASSQEGRGPTQHF. The CDR3 DNA follows: TGTGCCAGCAGCCAAGAAGGCAGGGGGCCAACCCAGCATTTT. The gene calls are TRBV4-2 and TRBJ1-5; 8 bases are a match to TRBD1. Germline CDR1 LGHNA, CDR2 YNFKEQ. Unmatched junction bases numbered 6, after V lost 0 bases and J lost 11 bases. CDR3 size: 14 residues.

This clone was observed once. V is TRBV10-3 and J is TRBJ1-4; 9 bases fit TRBD1. CDR1 is ENHRY, CDR2 SYGVKD, per germline. The CDR3 loop spans 15 amino acids. The J segment lost 5 bases and the V segment lost 2 bases, leaving 3 bases of the junction unmatched. The DNA for the CDR3 is TGTGCCATCAGTGAGAGGGGGACAGGGAATGAAAAACTGTTTTTT. Its protein is CAISERGTGNEKLFF.